This T cell receptor (beta chain) was identified during a study of cytomegalovirus exposure and HLA in healthy donors. Study-level results: The classifier reportedly diagnosed cytomegalovirus status with high specificity and sensitivity.

Use of 60 Vbeta and 13 Jbeta primers characterized the PCR. Sequenced by immunoSEQ multiplex PCR; TCRdb stores in-frame clones only, minus some. The sample includes approximately 190,000 clones, 70% to 85% of them seen just once. This CDR3 has 15 amino acids. In germline, CDR1 is WNHNN, CDR2 SYGVQD (reference sequence). The V end was cut by 10 bases, the J end by 6 bases, with 23 bases between. As concerns this clone: Its antigen is not known.

The receptor was derived from a boy younger than 10 in good health and CMV-seronegative. V is TRBV10-1 and J is TRBJ2-3; TRBD2 is a possible D gene (7 bases). What was sequenced was PBMCs. CDR3 sequence reads: CAKGGTSVLLDTQYF. The CDR3 DNA reads TGCGCCAAGGGGGGTACTAGCGTCCTCCTGGATACGCAGTATTTT.